This T cell receptor (beta chain) was identified in a study of cytomegalovirus exposure and HLA in healthy donors. The CDR3 covers 15 residues. Germline-derived CDR1 and CDR2 are SGDLS and YYNGEE. Trimming removed 4 bases from V and 5 bases from J; junction bases left unmatched: 10. PCR primers comprised 60 Vbeta and 13 Jbeta primers. Assay: immunoSEQ multiplex PCR; the TCRdb copy retains only in-frame clones and omits some. The sample shows about 190,000 clones, more than 60% of them seen only once. Sequencing used PBMCs. V is TRBV9 and J is TRBJ1-1; 8 bases line up with TRBD1. The receptor's source is a woman in her twenties or thirties in good health and CMV-seropositive. CDR3 coding DNA: TGTGCCAGCAGCCCCAACCCCCAGGGGGCGACTGAAGCTTTCTTT. It codes for CASSPNPQGATEAFF.